This T cell receptor (beta chain) was observed in a study of CD8 T cells in Susac syndrome. The ends lost 6 bases at V and 3 bases at J; junction bases unmatched: 8. Germline CDR1 is MNHNY and CDR2 is SVGAGI (reference sequence). CDR3 length: 15 amino acids. The RNA, about 0.45 to 1 ug, was put through reverse transcription using random hexamers. Amplification of TCR beta CDR3 by immunoSEQ multiplex PCR spanned 54 Vbeta and 13 Jbeta. TCRdb processed the immunoSEQ multiplex PCR reads anew with MiXCR; each CDR3 protein has one entry. Among 150,000 to 200,000 distinct CDR3 sequences listed, approximately 94% were seen once.

This sequence joins TRBV6-6 and TRBJ2-1; TRBD1 aligns across 7 bases. The sample taken for sequencing was CD4+ T cells from PBMCs. This TCR derives from a human donor with multiple sclerosis. The CDR3 region has the DNA TGTGCCAGCAGCCTTGGGACAGCCTTCTACAATGAGCAGTTCTTC. Translating it yields CASSLGTAFYNEQFF.